These 15 T cell receptor beta chains were all obtained from the same sample, sequenced in a study of blood T cells in healthy people across ages. PCR was performed a second time for about 7 to 12 cycles using a sample-barcoded 5' primer and a J-beta primer mix. TCRdb reanalysed the 5' RACE reads using MiXCR and keeps one entry per CDR3 protein. The table includes 1.5 million to 2 million distinct CDR3 sequences, 40% to 55% detected once. The sequencing sample was made of blood. The receptor set was obtained from a woman in her 40s in good health.

This chain connects TRBV6-6 to TRBJ1-5; no definite D call. The germline V and J ends were trimmed by 2 bases and 12 bases, with 11 bases remaining between them. CDR3 length: 12 amino acids. Germline V gene data show CDR1 as MNHNY and CDR2 as SVGAGI (reference sequence). CDR3 protein: CASSYASTNQHF. CDR3 coding DNA: TGTGCCAGCAGTTACGCCTCGACTAACCAGCATTTT.

This clonotype was seen more than once but under ten times. V usage is TRBV28 and J usage is TRBJ2-1; TRBD1 matches at 8 bases. CDR1 MDHEN and CDR2 SYDVKM come from the germline V gene. CDR3 length: 14 amino acids. The J segment lost 6 bases and the V segment lost 3 bases, leaving 4 bases of the junction unmatched. CDR3 DNA: TGTGCCAGCAGTTTCCGCAGGGGGCTCAATGAGCAGTTCTTC. It encodes CASSFRRGLNEQFF.

The sample holds a few counts of this clonotype. This sequence joins TRBV5-1 and TRBJ2-3; the D gene could be TRBD1 or TRBD2 (5 bases each). V gave up 4 bases and J gave up 4 bases, with 13 bases separating them. Germline V gene sequence: CDR1 SGHRS, CDR2 YFSETQ. CDR3 length: 14 amino acids. The CDR3 DNA sequence: TGCGCCAGCAGCACATGGGACGGCCCAGATACGCAGTATTTT. Translated, it gives CASSTWDGPDTQYF.

The chain joins TRBV18 to TRBJ2-7; no definite D call. The CDR3 spans 15 residues. V shed 5 bases and J shed 4 bases, with 18 bases lying between them. Germline V gene sequence: CDR1 KGHSH, CDR2 LQKENI. CDR3 region: CASSSRPLPPYEQYF. In DNA form, the CDR3 reads TGTGCCAGCTCAAGTCGCCCGCTACCCCCTTACGAGCAGTACTTC. The whole variable domain, remainder taken from reference TRBV18 and TRBJ2-7, is NAGVMQNPRHLVRRRGQEARLRCSPMKGHSHVYWYRQLPEEGLKFMVYLQKENIIDESGMPKERFSAEFPKEGPSILRIQQVVRGDSAAYFCASSSRPLPPYEQYFGPGTRLTVT.

The rearrangement links TRBV20-1 to TRBJ2-1, with TRBD1 as a possible D gene (6 bases). Trimming took 5 bases from V and 15 from J, leaving 14 bases between them. The CDR3 loop spans 10 amino acids. Germline V gene lookup returns CDR1 DFQATT and CDR2 SNEGSKA (reference sequence). CDR3 in amino acids: CSAHDRRGFF. The CDR3 nucleotides read TGCAGTGCTCATGACCGCAGGGGGTTCTTC.

This clonotype showed up just a few times. The genes are TRBV7-2 and TRBJ1-2; D gene ambiguous. This CDR3 has 16 amino acids. V lost 2 bases to trimming and J lost 0 bases, with 13 bases between them. Germline CDR1 reads SGHTA; CDR2 reads FQGNSA. This CDR3 is CASSLNTALPNYGYTF. The DNA for the CDR3 is TGTGCCAGCAGCTTAAATACGGCACTTCCTAACTATGGCTACACCTTC.

This chain connects TRBV6-5 to TRBJ2-6; TRBD1 aligns across 10 bases. The junction had 4 bases not matched to a gene; V was cut back by 6 bases and J by 2 bases. Germline CDR1 and CDR2: MNHEY and SVGAGI. CDR3 length: 16 amino acids. This CDR3 reads CASRQGQGAGANVLTF. In DNA form, the CDR3 reads TGTGCCAGCAGACAAGGACAGGGGGCTGGGGCCAACGTCCTGACTTTC.

The sample holds a few counts of this clonotype. The chain has TRBV6-5 and TRBJ2-5; D may be TRBD2 (6 bases). The J call may be wrong; the DNA end is better matched by TRBJ2-7. The CDR3 length is 15 residues. CDR1 MNHEY and CDR2 SVGAGI come from the germline V gene. In DNA, the CDR3 is TGTGCCAGCAGCCCGGGAGACAGTTACTCCTACGAGCAGTACTTC. Protein: CASSPGDSYSYEQYF.

The CDR3 spells CASSAEDYGYTF. CDR3 bases: TGTGCCAGTTCCGCCGAGGACTATGGCTACACCTTC. The chain is built from TRBV12-3 or TRBV12-4 and TRBJ1-2; no clear D gene. This CDR3 contains 12 residues. V was shortened by 9 bases and J by 3 bases, with 11 bases between the two germline ends.

CDR3 in DNA: TGTGCCAGCAGTTTCTATCTTGCGGGGGGGCCTCGAGAGACCCAGTACTTC. Translated: CASSFYLAGGPRETQYF. The rearrangement joins TRBV28 to TRBJ2-5; TRBD2 matches 9 bases. V shed 3 bases, J shed 4 bases, and the junction held 12 bases outside the gene matches. Germline lookup yields CDR1 MDHEN and CDR2 SYDVKM. The CDR3 consists of 17 residues.

V and J are TRBV7-2 and TRBJ2-2, with D uncertain. Germline CDR1 is SGHTA and CDR2 is FQGNSA. V lost 1 base and J 2 bases, leaving 11 bases between the germline ends. This CDR3 is built from 16 residues. CDR3 sequence reads: CASSLEARVNTGELFF. Here the CDR3 DNA reads TGTGCCAGCAGCTTAGAGGCTAGAGTCAACACCGGGGAGCTGTTTTTT.

Only one count was recorded for this clonotype. The chain is built from TRBV20-1 and TRBJ1-4; D is ambiguous. This CDR3 has 14 residues. The V end was cut by 0 bases, the J end by 8 bases, with 13 bases between. From germline, CDR1 is DFQATT and CDR2 SNEGSKA (reference sequence). The CDR3 bases are TGCAGTGCTAGAGATATGGTCCTCGGCGAAAAACTGTTTTTT. Translated, it gives CSARDMVLGEKLFF.

The chain employs TRBV5-6 and TRBJ2-4; D perhaps matches TRBD2 (6 bases). The germline CDR1 and CDR2 sequences are SGHDT and YYEEEE. Trimming left V 6 bases short and J 8 bases short, with 18 bases between. This CDR3 contains 14 residues. Here the CDR3 reads CASTLTGGVDIQYF. CDR3 coding DNA: TGTGCCAGCACCCTCACCGGGGGTGTGGACATTCAGTACTTC.

The chain couples TRBV28 to TRBJ2-1; D is possibly TRBD1 (6 bases). Germline loops: CDR1 MDHEN, CDR2 SYDVKM. The CDR3 extends over 15 amino acids. V lost 10 bases and J lost 3, with 19 bases in between. CDR3 sequence: CATQVPGHNYNEQFF. CDR3 in DNA: TGTGCCACCCAAGTACCGGGACACAACTACAATGAGCAGTTCTTC.

The chain is built from TRBV25-1 and TRBJ1-5; weak D call: TRBD1 (5 bases). Germline V CDR1 and CDR2: MGHDK, SYGVNS. The CDR3 covers 15 residues. Trimming left V 3 bases short and J 3 bases short, with 12 bases between. For the CDR3, the DNA is TGTGCCAGCAGTGATGGGACTGATATCAATCAGCCCCAGCATTTT. Residues: CASSDGTDINQPQHF.